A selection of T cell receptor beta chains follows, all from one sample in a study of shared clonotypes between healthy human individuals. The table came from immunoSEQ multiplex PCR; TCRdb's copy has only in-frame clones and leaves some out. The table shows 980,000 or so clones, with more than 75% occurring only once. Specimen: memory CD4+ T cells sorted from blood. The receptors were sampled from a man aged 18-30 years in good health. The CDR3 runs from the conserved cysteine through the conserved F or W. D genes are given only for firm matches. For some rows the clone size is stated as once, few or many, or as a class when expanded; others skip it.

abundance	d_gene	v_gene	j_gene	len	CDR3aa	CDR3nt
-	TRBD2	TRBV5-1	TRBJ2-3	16	CASSLLAGDPTDTQYF	TGCGCCAGCAGCCTGTTAGCGGGGGATCCAACAGATACGCAGTATTTT
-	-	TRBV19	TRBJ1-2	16	CASSLAHYSEIYGYTF	TGTGCCAGTAGCCTGGCCCACTACTCCGAGATATATGGCTACACCTTC
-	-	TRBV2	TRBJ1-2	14	CASSDSPGGFGYTF	TGTGCCAGCAGTGACTCCCCAGGAGGGTTCGGCTACACCTTC
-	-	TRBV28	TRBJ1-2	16	CASSLRAGAGWDGYTF	TGTGCCAGCAGTTTAAGGGCAGGGGCTGGCTGGGATGGCTACACCTTC
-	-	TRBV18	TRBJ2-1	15	CASSQGQSSYNEQFF	TGTGCCAGCTCACAAGGACAGAGCTCCTACAATGAGCAGTTCTTC
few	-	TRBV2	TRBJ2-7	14	CASSEARVGYEQYF	TGTGCCAGCAGTGAAGCCAGGGTAGGATACGAGCAGTACTTC
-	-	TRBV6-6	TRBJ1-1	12	CASTDGGFEAFF	TGTGCCAGCACTGACGGGGGGTTTGAAGCTTTCTTT
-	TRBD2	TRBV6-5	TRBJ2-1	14	CASRGGGSYNEQFF	TGTGCCAGCCGGGGCGGGGGGTCCTACAATGAGCAGTTCTTC
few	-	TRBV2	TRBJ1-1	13	CASGAQRNTEAFF	TGTGCCAGCGGGGCGCAGAGGAACACTGAAGCTTTCTTT
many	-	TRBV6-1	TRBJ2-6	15	CASRAQGSGANVLTF	TGTGCCAGCAGAGCTCAGGGGTCTGGGGCCAACGTCCTGACTTTC
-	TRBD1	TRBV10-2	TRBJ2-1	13	CVSGTGYYNEQFF	TGCGTCTCCGGGACAGGGTACTACAATGAGCAGTTCTTC
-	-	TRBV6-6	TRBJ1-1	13	CASHRERATEAFF	TGTGCCAGCCACAGGGAGCGGGCCACTGAAGCTTTCTTT
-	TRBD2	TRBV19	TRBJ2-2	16	CASSKTSGGYTGELFF	TGTGCCAGTAGTAAGACTAGCGGGGGGTACACCGGGGAGCTGTTTTTT
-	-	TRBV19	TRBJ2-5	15	CASSTFGGRQETQYF	TGTGCCAGTAGTACCTTTGGGGGCAGACAAGAGACCCAGTACTTC
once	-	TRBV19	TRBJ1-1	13	CASRTQENTEAFF	TGTGCCAGTAGGACTCAGGAGAACACTGAAGCTTTCTTT
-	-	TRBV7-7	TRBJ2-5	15	CASSLARGVGETQYF	TGTGCTAGCAGCTTAGCGAGGGGAGTAGGGGAGACCCAGTACTTC
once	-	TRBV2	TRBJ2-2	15	CASRRSWIGAGELFF	TGTGCCAGCAGGAGGAGCTGGATCGGGGCCGGGGAGCTGTTTTTT
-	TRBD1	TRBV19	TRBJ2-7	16	CASSTTGQGLDYEQYF	TGTGCCAGTAGTACAACGGGACAGGGGCTGGACTACGAGCAGTACTTC
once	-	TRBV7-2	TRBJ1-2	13	CASSLDRASGYTF	TGTGCCAGCAGCTTAGACAGGGCCTCTGGCTACACCTTC
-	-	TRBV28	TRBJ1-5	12	CASQGSNQPQHF	TGTGCCAGTCAGGGAAGCAATCAGCCCCAGCATTTT
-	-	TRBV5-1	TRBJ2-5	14	CASRWGDSQETQYF	TGCGCCAGCAGATGGGGGGATTCCCAAGAGACCCAGTACTTC
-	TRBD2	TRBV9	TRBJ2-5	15	CAGSLAGADEETQYF	TGTGCCGGCAGCCTAGCGGGAGCGGACGAAGAGACCCAGTACTTC
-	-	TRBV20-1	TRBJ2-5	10	CSAGRETQYF	TGCAGTGCCGGTAGAGAGACCCAGTACTTC
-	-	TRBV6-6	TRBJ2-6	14	CASLRSSGANVLTF	TGTGCCAGCCTACGAAGCTCTGGGGCCAACGTCCTGACTTTC
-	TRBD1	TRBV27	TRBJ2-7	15	CASKAVTGGTYEQYF	TGTGCCAGCAAAGCGGTCACAGGGGGAACTTACGAGCAGTACTTC
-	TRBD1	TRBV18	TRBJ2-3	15	CASSPQGANTDTQYF	TGTGCCAGCTCACCACAGGGGGCGAACACAGATACGCAGTATTTT
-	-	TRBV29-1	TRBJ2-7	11	CSVVSGAKQYF	TGCAGCGTTGTATCCGGGGCGAAGCAGTACTTC
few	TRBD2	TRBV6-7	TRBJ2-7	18	CASSYTFFEAGGPGEQYF	TGTGCCAGCAGTTACACGTTTTTTGAAGCGGGGGGGCCCGGCGAGCAGTACTTC
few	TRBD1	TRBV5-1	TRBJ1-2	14	CASSLEGQGNGYTF	TGCGCCAGCAGCTTAGAAGGACAGGGTAATGGCTACACCTTC
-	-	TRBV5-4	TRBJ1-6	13	CASSLGQTSPLHF	TGTGCCAGCAGCTTGGGGCAGACTTCACCCCTCCACTTT
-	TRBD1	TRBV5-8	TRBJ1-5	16	CASSSGQGVSNQPQHF	TGTGCCAGCAGCTCGGGACAGGGAGTAAGCAATCAGCCCCAGCATTTT
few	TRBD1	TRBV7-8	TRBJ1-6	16	CASSRRDRSDNSPLHF	TGTGCCAGCAGCCGACGGGACAGGAGCGATAATTCACCCCTCCACTTT
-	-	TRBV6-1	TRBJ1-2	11	CASSELYGYTF	TGTGCCAGCAGTGAGCTATATGGCTACACCTTC
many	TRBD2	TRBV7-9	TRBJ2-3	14	CASSFLAGADTQYF	TGTGCCAGCAGTTTCCTAGCGGGAGCGGATACGCAGTATTTT
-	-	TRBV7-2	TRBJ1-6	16	CASSIRDTRDNSPLHF	TGTGCCAGCAGCATCAGAGATACTAGGGATAATTCACCCCTCCACTTT
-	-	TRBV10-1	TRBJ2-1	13	CASSGSLHNEQFF	TGCGCCAGCAGTGGGAGTTTACACAATGAGCAGTTCTTC
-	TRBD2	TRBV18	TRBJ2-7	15	CASSLGSSGSYEQYF	TGTGCCAGCTCACTAGGTTCTAGCGGTAGCTACGAGCAGTACTTC
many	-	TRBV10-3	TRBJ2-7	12	CAIRGNSYEQYF	TGTGCCATCAGAGGAAACTCCTACGAGCAGTACTTC
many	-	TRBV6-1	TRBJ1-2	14	CASSVGGVNYGYTF	TGTGCCAGCAGTGTTGGCGGGGTGAACTATGGCTACACCTTC
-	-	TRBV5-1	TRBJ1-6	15	CASSLADSYNSPLHF	TGCGCCAGCAGCTTGGCTGATTCCTATAATTCACCCCTCCACTTT
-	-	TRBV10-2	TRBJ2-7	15	CASSESLTTAYEQYF	TGCGCCAGCAGTGAGTCGCTGACTACCGCCTACGAGCAGTACTTC
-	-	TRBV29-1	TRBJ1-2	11	CSVEDGGGYTF	TGCAGCGTTGAAGATGGGGGTGGCTACACCTTC
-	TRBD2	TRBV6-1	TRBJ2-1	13	CASSTRGREGQFF	TGTGCCAGCAGTACACGGGGCAGGGAGGGGCAGTTCTTC
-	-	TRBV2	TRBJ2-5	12	CASSESSQKQYF	TGTGCCAGCAGTGAATCTTCCCAGAAGCAGTACTTC
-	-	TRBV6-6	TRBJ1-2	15	CASSYMDGVNYGYTF	TGTGCCAGCAGTTACATGGACGGAGTAAACTATGGCTACACCTTC
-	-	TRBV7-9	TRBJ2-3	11	CASSPADTQYF	TGTGCCAGCAGCCCCGCCGATACGCAGTATTTT
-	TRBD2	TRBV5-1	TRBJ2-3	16	CASSSRLAGDTDTQYF	TGCGCCAGCAGCTCCCGACTAGCGGGGGACACAGATACGCAGTATTTT
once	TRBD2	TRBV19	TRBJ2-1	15	CASSISGLAYNEQFF	TGTGCCAGTAGTATCTCTGGACTAGCCTACAATGAGCAGTTCTTC
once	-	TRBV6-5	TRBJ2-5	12	CASSHSRETQYF	TGTGCCAGCAGTCACAGTCGAGAGACCCAGTACTTC
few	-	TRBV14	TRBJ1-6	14	CASSQDGGYSPLHF	TGTGCCAGCAGCCAAGACGGTGGCTACTCACCCCTCCACTTT
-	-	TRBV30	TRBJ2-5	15	CAWSIGGGPAGAQYF	TGTGCCTGGAGTATCGGCGGGGGCCCCGCTGGGGCCCAGTACTTC
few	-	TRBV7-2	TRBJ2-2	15	CASSLDGILTGELFF	TGTGCCAGCAGCTTAGACGGGATTCTCACCGGGGAGCTGTTTTTT
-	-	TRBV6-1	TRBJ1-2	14	CAAADRGRGYGYTF	TGTGCCGCGGCGGATAGGGGGAGGGGCTATGGCTACACCTTC
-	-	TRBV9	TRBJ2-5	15	CASSARAELRETQYF	TGTGCCAGCAGCGCCCGGGCCGAGCTTCGGGAGACCCAGTACTTC
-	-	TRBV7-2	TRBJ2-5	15	CASSLAPGRRETQYF	TGTGCCAGCAGCTTAGCTCCGGGTCGCCGGGAGACCCAGTACTTC
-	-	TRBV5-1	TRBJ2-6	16	CASSLAQAPGANVLTF	TGCGCCAGCAGCTTGGCACAGGCCCCTGGGGCCAACGTCCTGACTTTC
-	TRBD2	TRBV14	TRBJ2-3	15	CASSPRLASTDTQYF	TGTGCCAGCAGCCCCCGACTAGCTAGCACAGATACGCAGTATTTT
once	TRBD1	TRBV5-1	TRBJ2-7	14	CASSRDRGPGEQYF	TGCGCCAGCAGCCGGGACAGGGGGCCCGGCGAGCAGTACTTC
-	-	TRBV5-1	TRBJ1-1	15	CASSLAGLRGTEAFF	TGCGCCAGCAGCTTGGCAGGGCTCAGGGGCACTGAAGCTTTCTTT